These T cell receptor beta chains were read from a single sample in a study of T cell responses to AZD1222 COVID-19 vaccine. Sequencing used immunoSEQ multiplex PCR; TCRdb keeps in-frame clones, though not all of them. Here the sample spans 150,000 or so clones, about 92% being singletons. The source material was peripheral blood, sampled on day 0 of AZD1222 vaccination. Source of these receptors: an adult in good health. CDR3s include the opening cysteine and the closing phenylalanine or tryptophan. Each record gives: J gene, D gene, CDR3 length, V gene, clone size, CDR3 protein, CDR3 DNA. D genes are given only for firm matches. Expanded clones get a size class; other rows say once, few or many, or leave the size out.

J gene: TRBJ1-5
D gene: TRBD1
CDR3 length: 16
V gene: TRBV24-1
clone size: .
CDR3 protein: CATSDTDRDMNQPQHF
CDR3 DNA: TGTGCCACCAGTGACACAGACAGGGACATGAATCAGCCCCAGCATTTT

J gene: TRBJ1-3
D gene: TRBD1
CDR3 length: 16
V gene: TRBV14
clone size: .
CDR3 protein: CASSQSQGVSGNTIYF
CDR3 DNA: TGTGCCAGCAGCCAAAGCCAGGGGGTCTCTGGAAACACCATATATTTT

J gene: TRBJ1-6
D gene: .
CDR3 length: 14
V gene: TRBV25-1
clone size: .
CDR3 protein: CASSGRVHNSPLHF
CDR3 DNA: TGTGCCAGCTCGGGACGGGTACATAATTCACCCCTCCACTTT

J gene: TRBJ2-3
D gene: .
CDR3 length: 11
V gene: TRBV6-5
clone size: .
CDR3 protein: CASSHLLPQYF
CDR3 DNA: TGTGCCAGCAGCCACTTATTACCGCAGTATTTT

J gene: TRBJ1-2
D gene: .
CDR3 length: 14
V gene: TRBV29-1
clone size: .
CDR3 protein: CSVVVRGLNYGYTF
CDR3 DNA: TGCAGCGTTGTCGTACGGGGACTTAACTATGGCTACACCTTC

J gene: TRBJ1-1
D gene: .
CDR3 length: 10
V gene: TRBV30
clone size: .
CDR3 protein: CAWRVTEAFF
CDR3 DNA: TGTGCCTGGAGGGTAACTGAAGCTTTCTTT

J gene: TRBJ1-2
D gene: .
CDR3 length: 15
V gene: TRBV2
clone size: .
CDR3 protein: CASSDSQGFHLGYTF
CDR3 DNA: TGTGCCAGCAGTGATTCTCAGGGTTTTCACCTAGGCTACACCTTC

J gene: TRBJ1-6
D gene: .
CDR3 length: 18
V gene: TRBV4-3
clone size: .
CDR3 protein: CASSQRPLQVSYNSPLHF
CDR3 DNA: TGCGCCAGCAGCCAGAGACCTTTACAAGTCTCCTATAATTCACCCCTCCACTTT

J gene: TRBJ2-7
D gene: TRBD1
CDR3 length: 15
V gene: TRBV2
clone size: once
CDR3 protein: CASLDLGTGNYEQYF
CDR3 DNA: TGTGCCAGCCTAGACCTAGGGACAGGCAACTACGAGCAGTACTTC

J gene: TRBJ1-1
D gene: .
CDR3 length: 14
V gene: TRBV18
clone size: .
CDR3 protein: CASTEVSANTEAFF
CDR3 DNA: TGTGCCAGCACGGAGGTCTCAGCAAACACTGAAGCTTTCTTT

J gene: TRBJ1-1
D gene: .
CDR3 length: 13
V gene: TRBV19
clone size: .
CDR3 protein: CASTRARQTEAFF
CDR3 DNA: TGTGCCAGTACCCGGGCCCGGCAGACTGAAGCTTTCTTT

J gene: TRBJ2-5
D gene: TRBD2
CDR3 length: 15
V gene: TRBV7-7
clone size: .
CDR3 protein: CASSLGLARAETQYF
CDR3 DNA: TGTGCTAGCAGTCTCGGACTAGCTCGTGCTGAGACCCAGTACTTC

J gene: TRBJ1-5
D gene: .
CDR3 length: 13
V gene: TRBV12-3/TRBV12-4
clone size: .
CDR3 protein: CASSLYRDQPQHF
CDR3 DNA: TGTGCCAGCAGTTTATACAGGGATCAGCCCCAGCATTTT

J gene: TRBJ1-5
D gene: .
CDR3 length: 16
V gene: TRBV11-3
clone size: .
CDR3 protein: CASSLSPRASNQPQHF
CDR3 DNA: TGTGCCAGCAGCTTAAGCCCCAGGGCAAGCAATCAGCCCCAGCATTTT

J gene: TRBJ1-2
D gene: .
CDR3 length: 11
V gene: TRBV30
clone size: .
CDR3 protein: CAWSSRLGYTF
CDR3 DNA: TGTGCCTGGAGCTCAAGGCTTGGCTACACCTTC

J gene: TRBJ1-2
D gene: .
CDR3 length: 10
V gene: TRBV23-1
clone size: .
CDR3 protein: CASSSSLPGF
CDR3 DNA: TGCGCCAGCAGTTCGTCCCTTCCAGGGTTC

J gene: TRBJ2-2
D gene: TRBD2
CDR3 length: 20
V gene: TRBV4-1
clone size: .
CDR3 protein: CASSQVGLAGGFANTGELFF
CDR3 DNA: TGCGCCAGCAGCCAAGTGGGCCTAGCGGGGGGGTTCGCGAACACCGGGGAGCTGTTTTTT

J gene: TRBJ1-6
D gene: .
CDR3 length: 17
V gene: TRBV7-8
clone size: .
CDR3 protein: CASSLAALDSLSSPLHF
CDR3 DNA: TGTGCCAGCAGCTTAGCGGCCCTGGACAGTTTGAGTTCACCCCTCCACTTT

J gene: TRBJ1-1
D gene: TRBD1
CDR3 length: 19
V gene: TRBV18
clone size: .
CDR3 protein: CASSPPPGPYGQGFTEAFF
CDR3 DNA: TGTGCCAGCTCACCACCGCCGGGGCCCTATGGACAGGGGTTCACTGAAGCTTTCTTT

J gene: TRBJ2-2
D gene: TRBD1
CDR3 length: 16
V gene: TRBV6-5
clone size: few
CDR3 protein: CASSSEDRANTGELFF
CDR3 DNA: TGTGCCAGCAGTTCGGAGGACAGGGCGAACACCGGGGAGCTGTTTTTT

J gene: TRBJ1-2
D gene: TRBD1
CDR3 length: 15
V gene: TRBV7-8
clone size: .
CDR3 protein: CASSLELGTGIGYTF
CDR3 DNA: TGTGCCAGCAGCTTGGAACTTGGGACAGGGATTGGCTACACCTTC

J gene: TRBJ1-5
D gene: .
CDR3 length: 15
V gene: TRBV6-2/TRBV6-3
clone size: .
CDR3 protein: CASSYVGVGNQPQHF
CDR3 DNA: TGTGCCAGCAGTTACGTGGGGGTAGGGAATCAGCCCCAGCATTTT

J gene: TRBJ2-5
D gene: TRBD2
CDR3 length: 15
V gene: TRBV18
clone size: .
CDR3 protein: CASSPPLAGSETQYF
CDR3 DNA: TGTGCCAGCTCACCACCTCTAGCGGGGTCAGAGACCCAGTACTTC

J gene: TRBJ2-7
D gene: TRBD1
CDR3 length: 15
V gene: TRBV3-1/TRBV3-2
clone size: .
CDR3 protein: CASSHSGQGGHEQYF
CDR3 DNA: TGTGCCAGCAGCCACTCGGGACAGGGGGGCCACGAGCAGTACTTC

J gene: TRBJ1-1
D gene: .
CDR3 length: 11
V gene: TRBV30
clone size: .
CDR3 protein: CAWSFDTEAFF
CDR3 DNA: TGTGCCTGGAGTTTTGACACTGAAGCTTTCTTT

J gene: TRBJ1-5
D gene: TRBD1
CDR3 length: 18
V gene: TRBV19
clone size: .
CDR3 protein: CASSTIDRAALLIQPQHF
CDR3 DNA: TGTGCCAGTAGTACGATAGACAGGGCGGCATTACTTATTCAGCCCCAGCATTTT

J gene: TRBJ1-2
D gene: .
CDR3 length: 16
V gene: TRBV19
clone size: .
CDR3 protein: CASSKEGYQANYGYTF
CDR3 DNA: TGTGCCAGTAGTAAGGAGGGATACCAAGCTAACTATGGCTACACCTTC

J gene: TRBJ2-3
D gene: .
CDR3 length: 16
V gene: TRBV10-3
clone size: .
CDR3 protein: CAISESTPTGSDTQYF
CDR3 DNA: TGTGCCATCAGTGAGTCGACTCCGACCGGCTCGGATACGCAGTATTTT